This TCR beta chain comes out of a study of blood T cells in healthy people across ages. Study-level findings and limits: When set beside aged donors, long-lived donors presented more naive CD4+ cells and higher diversity.

For the second PCR, which ran for 7 to 11 cycles, a sample-barcoded 5' primer and a J-beta primer mix were used. TCRdb reprocessed the 5' RACE reads with MiXCR, giving one entry per CDR3 protein. The sample has more than 500,000 distinct CDR3 sequences, approximately 30% seen once. CDR3 length: 13 residues. CDR1 and CDR2 (germline): DFQATT, SNEGSKA (reference sequence). A note on this clonotype: What it binds is not known.

The sequence was obtained from a woman between 65 and 79 years old in good health. This chain uses TRBV20-1 with TRBJ2-5, with a tentative D call TRBD2 (6 bases). The J call may be wrong; the DNA end is better matched by TRBJ2-1. Sequencing was carried out using blood. The CDR3 here is CSARDSGLNEQFF. CDR3 DNA: TGCAGTGCTAGAGATTCAGGACTAAACGAGCAGTTCTTC.